This TCR beta chain was sequenced during a study of shared clonotypes between healthy human individuals. The germline CDR1 and CDR2 sequences are MDHEN and SYDVKM. The CDR3 covers 11 residues. V lost 8 bases and J 2 bases, leaving 4 bases between the germline ends. As concerns this clone: The sample has other DNA sequences that encode this CDR3 too.

Assay used: immunoSEQ multiplex PCR; TCRdb lists only in-frame clones, some missing. The sample lists 2 million to 2.5 million clones, 93% occurring once. The receptor's source is a man aged 18 to 35 in good health. Some clones in this sample may be carry-over from other donors' samples. Sequencing was performed on naive CD4+ T cells from PBMCs. Subset in this sample: CD45RA+ positively selected. The chain recombines TRBV28 with TRBJ1-3; D is ambiguous. The CDR3 region has the DNA TGTGCCAGCTCGGCTGGAAACACCATATATTTT. Protein sequence: CASSAGNTIYF.